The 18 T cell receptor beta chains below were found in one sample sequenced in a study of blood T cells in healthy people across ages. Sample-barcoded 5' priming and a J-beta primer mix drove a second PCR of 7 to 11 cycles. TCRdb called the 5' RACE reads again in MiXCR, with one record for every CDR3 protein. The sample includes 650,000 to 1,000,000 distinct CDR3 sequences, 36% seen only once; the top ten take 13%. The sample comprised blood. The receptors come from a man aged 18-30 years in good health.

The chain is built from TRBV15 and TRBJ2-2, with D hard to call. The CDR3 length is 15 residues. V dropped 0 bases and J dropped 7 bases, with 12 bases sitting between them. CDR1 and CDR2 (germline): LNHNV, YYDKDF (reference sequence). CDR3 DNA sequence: TGTGCCACCAGCAGAGATAAAGCCACGGGCGGGGAGCTGTTTTTT. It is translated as CATSRDKATGGELFF.

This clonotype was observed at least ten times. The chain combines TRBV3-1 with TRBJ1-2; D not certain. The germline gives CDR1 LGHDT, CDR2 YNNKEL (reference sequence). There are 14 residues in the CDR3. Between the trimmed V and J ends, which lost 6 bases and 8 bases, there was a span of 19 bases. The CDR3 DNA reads TGTGCCAGCAGACCCAAGGAGAGGGCGAGCGGCTACACCTTC. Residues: CASRPKERASGYTF.

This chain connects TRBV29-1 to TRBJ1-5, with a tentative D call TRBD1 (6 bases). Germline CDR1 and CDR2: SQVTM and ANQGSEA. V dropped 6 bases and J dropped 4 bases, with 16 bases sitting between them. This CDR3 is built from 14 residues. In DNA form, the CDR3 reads TGCAGCGTGAAGTCCGGAGACAGGAATCAGCCCCAGCATTTT. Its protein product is CSVKSGDRNQPQHF.

The CDR3 DNA is TGTGCCAGCAGCCCCAGACGGTCTAGCACAGATACGCAGTATTTT. Its translation is CASSPRRSSTDTQYF. The chain carries TRBV11-3 and TRBJ2-3; D gene unclear. Germline values: CDR1 SGHNT, CDR2 YENEEA. The CDR3 has 15 amino acids. Trimming pared 5 bases from V and 0 bases from J, leaving 12 bases between.

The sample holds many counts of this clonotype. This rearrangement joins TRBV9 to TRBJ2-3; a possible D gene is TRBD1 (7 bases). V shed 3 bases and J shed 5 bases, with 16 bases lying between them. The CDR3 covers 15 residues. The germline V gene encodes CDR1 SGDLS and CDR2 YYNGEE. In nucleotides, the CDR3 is TGTGCCAGCAGCGCCTTTGGGCAGGGGGGAGATACGCAGTATTTT. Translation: CASSAFGQGGDTQYF.

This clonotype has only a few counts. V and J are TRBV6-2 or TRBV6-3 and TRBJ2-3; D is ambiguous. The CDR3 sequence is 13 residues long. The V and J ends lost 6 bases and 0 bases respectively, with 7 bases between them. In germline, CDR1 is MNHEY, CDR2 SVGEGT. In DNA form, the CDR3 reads TGTGCCAGCAGACCACCTAGCACAGATACGCAGTATTTT. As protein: CASRPPSTDTQYF.

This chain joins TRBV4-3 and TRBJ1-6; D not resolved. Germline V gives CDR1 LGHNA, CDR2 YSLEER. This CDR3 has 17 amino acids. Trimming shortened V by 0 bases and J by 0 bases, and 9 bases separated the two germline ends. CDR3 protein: CASSQDVRSSYNSPLHF. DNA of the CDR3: TGCGCCAGCAGCCAAGATGTCAGGAGCTCCTATAATTCACCCCTCCACTTT.

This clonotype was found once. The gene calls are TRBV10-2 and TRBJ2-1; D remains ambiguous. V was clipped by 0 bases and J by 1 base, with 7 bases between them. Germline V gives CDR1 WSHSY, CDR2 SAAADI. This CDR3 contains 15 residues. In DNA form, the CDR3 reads TGCGCCAGCAGTGAGTCCCCAGCTTCCTACAATGAGCAGTTCTTC. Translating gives CASSESPASYNEQFF.

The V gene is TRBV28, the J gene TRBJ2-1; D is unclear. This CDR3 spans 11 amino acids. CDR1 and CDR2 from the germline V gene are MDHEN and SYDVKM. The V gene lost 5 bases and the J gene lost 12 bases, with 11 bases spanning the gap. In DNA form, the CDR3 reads TGTGCCAGCAGTCCCCGCGGTCGGCAGTTCTTC. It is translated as CASSPRGRQFF.

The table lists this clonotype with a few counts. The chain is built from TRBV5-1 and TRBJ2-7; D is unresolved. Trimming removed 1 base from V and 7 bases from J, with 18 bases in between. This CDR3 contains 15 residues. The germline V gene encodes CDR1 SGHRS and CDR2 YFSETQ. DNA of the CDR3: TGCGCCAGCAGCTTGACGTCAGGAGCTCCCCGGGAGCAGTACTTC. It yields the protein CASSLTSGAPREQYF.

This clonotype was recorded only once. The CDR3 region has the DNA TGTGCCAGCAGTTCGTCGGGGGTAGCTTTCTTT. Translation gives CASSSSGVAFF. This chain joins TRBV12-3 or TRBV12-4 and TRBJ1-1; perhaps TRBD1 as D (5 bases). Trimming pared 4 bases from V and 10 bases from J, leaving 10 bases between. The CDR3 runs to 11 residues.

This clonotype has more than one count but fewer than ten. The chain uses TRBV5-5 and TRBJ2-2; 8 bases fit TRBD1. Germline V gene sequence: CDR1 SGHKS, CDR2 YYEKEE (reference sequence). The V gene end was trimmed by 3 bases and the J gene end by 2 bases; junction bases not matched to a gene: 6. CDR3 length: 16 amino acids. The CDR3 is CASSSDRGLNTGELFF. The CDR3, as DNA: TGTGCCAGCAGCTCTGACAGGGGATTAAACACCGGGGAGCTGTTTTTT.

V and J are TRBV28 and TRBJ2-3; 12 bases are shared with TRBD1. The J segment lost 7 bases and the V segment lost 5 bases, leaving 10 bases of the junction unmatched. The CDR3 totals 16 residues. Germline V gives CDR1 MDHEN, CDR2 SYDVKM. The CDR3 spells CASSAGDRGLLNTQYF. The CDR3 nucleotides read TGTGCCAGCAGTGCCGGGGACAGGGGGCTCCTCAATACGCAGTATTTT.

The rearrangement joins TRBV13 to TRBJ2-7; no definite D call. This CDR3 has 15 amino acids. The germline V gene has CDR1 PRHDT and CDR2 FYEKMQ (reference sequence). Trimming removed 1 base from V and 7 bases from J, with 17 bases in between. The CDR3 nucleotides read TGTGCCAGCAGCTTAGTTGCGCAGCCCTACAATGAGCAGTACTTC. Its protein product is CASSLVAQPYNEQYF.

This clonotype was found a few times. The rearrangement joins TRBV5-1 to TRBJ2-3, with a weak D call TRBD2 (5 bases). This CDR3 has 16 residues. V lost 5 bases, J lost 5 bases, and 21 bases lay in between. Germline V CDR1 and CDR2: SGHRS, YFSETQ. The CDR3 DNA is TGCGCCAGCAGTACGATATACGCGGGTTCCGGAGATACGCAGTATTTT. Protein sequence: CASSTIYAGSGDTQYF. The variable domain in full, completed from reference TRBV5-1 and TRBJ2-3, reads KAGVTQTPRYLIKTRGQQVTLSCSPISGHRSVSWYQQTPGQGLQFLFEYFSETQRNKGNFPGRFSGRQFSNSRSEMNVSTLELGDSALYLCASSTIYAGSGDTQYFGPGTRLTVL.

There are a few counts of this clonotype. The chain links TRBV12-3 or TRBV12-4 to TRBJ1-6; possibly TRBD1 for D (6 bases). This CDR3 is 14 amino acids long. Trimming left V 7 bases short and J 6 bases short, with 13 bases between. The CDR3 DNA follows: TGTGCCAGCACCCTCGGACAGATTAATTCACCCCTCCACTTT. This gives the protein CASTLGQINSPLHF.

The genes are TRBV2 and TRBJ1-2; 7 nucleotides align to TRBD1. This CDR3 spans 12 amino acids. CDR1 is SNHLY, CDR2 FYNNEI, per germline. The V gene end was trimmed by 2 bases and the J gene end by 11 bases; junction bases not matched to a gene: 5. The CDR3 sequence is CASSEISRGYTF. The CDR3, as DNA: TGTGCCAGCAGTGAAATCTCCAGGGGGTACACCTTC.

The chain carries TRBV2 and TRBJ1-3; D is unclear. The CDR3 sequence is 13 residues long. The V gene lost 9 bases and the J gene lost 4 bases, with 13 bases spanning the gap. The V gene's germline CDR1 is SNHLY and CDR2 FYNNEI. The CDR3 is CASQDNPGNTIYF. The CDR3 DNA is TGTGCCAGTCAAGACAACCCAGGAAACACCATATATTTT.